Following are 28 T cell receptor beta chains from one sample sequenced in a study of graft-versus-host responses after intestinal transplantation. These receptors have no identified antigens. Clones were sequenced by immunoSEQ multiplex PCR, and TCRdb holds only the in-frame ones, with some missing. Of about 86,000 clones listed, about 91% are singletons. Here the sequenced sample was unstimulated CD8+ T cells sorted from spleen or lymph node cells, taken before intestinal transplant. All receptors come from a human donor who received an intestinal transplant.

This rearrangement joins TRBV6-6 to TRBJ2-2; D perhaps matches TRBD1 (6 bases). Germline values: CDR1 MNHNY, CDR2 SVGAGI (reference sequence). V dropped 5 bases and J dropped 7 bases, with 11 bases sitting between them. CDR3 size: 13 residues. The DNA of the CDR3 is TGTGCCAGCAGTATCAGGGGTGACGGGGAGCTGTTTTTT. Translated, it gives CASSIRGDGELFF.

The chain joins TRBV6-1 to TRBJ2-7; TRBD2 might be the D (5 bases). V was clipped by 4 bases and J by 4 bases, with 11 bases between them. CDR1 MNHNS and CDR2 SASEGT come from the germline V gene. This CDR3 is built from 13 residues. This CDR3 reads CASSARSAYEQYF. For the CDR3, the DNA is TGTGCCAGCAGTGCTCGTAGCGCATACGAGCAGTACTTC.

The CDR3 loop is CASSSRQGLNTEAFF. DNA for the CDR3: TGTGCCAGCAGTTCTCGACAGGGGCTAAACACTGAAGCTTTCTTT. This chain connects TRBV27 to TRBJ1-1; 8 bases fit TRBD1. This CDR3 has 15 residues. With 4 bases clipped from V and 2 bases from J, the junction kept 6 bases outside the gene matches. Germline CDR1 reads MNHEY; CDR2 reads SMNVEV (reference sequence).

The CDR3 loop reads CASSYTGAYNEQFF. The CDR3 bases are TGTGCCAGCAGCTATACGGGGGCCTACAATGAGCAGTTCTTC. The V and J genes are TRBV7-2 and TRBJ2-1; tentatively, D is TRBD2 (6 bases). V lost 4 bases, J lost 2 bases, and 9 bases lay in between. The CDR3 extends over 14 amino acids. CDR1 and CDR2 from the germline V gene are SGHTA and FQGNSA.

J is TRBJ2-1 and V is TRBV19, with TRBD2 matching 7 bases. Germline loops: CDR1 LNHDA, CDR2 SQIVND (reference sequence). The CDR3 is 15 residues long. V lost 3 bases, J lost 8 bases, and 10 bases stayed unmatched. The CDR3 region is CASSMSLAEGDEQFF. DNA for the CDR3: TGTGCCAGTAGTATGAGCCTAGCGGAGGGCGATGAGCAGTTCTTC.

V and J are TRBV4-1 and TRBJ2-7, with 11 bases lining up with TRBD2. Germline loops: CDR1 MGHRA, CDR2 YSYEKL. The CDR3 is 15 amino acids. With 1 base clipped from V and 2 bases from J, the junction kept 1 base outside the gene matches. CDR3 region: CASSQASGRTYEQYF. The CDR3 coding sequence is TGCGCCAGCAGCCAAGCTAGCGGGAGGACCTACGAGCAGTACTTC.

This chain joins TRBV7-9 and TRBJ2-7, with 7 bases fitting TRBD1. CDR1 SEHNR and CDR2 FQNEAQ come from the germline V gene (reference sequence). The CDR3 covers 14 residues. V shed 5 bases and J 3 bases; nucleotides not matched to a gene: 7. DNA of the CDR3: TGTGCCAGCAGCCCGGGACAGACAATCTACGAGCAGTACTTC. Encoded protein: CASSPGQTIYEQYF.

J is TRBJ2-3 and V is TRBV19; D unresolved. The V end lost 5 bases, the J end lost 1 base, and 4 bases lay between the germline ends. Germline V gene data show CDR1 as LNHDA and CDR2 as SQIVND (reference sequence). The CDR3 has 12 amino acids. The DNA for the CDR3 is TGTGCCAGTAGTCCTCGCACAGATACGCAGTATTTT. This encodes CASSPRTDTQYF.

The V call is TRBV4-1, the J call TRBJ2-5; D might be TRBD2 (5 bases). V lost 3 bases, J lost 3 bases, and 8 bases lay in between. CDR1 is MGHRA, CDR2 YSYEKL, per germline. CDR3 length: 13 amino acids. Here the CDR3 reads CASSQRAEETQYF. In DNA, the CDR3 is TGCGCCAGCAGCCAGAGGGCGGAAGAGACCCAGTACTTC.

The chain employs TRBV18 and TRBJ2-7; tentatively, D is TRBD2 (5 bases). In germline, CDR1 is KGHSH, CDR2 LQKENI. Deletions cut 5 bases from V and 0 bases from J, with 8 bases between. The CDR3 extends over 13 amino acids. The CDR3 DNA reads TGTGCCAGCTCATCGGACTCCTCCTACGAGCAGTACTTC. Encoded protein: CASSSDSSYEQYF.

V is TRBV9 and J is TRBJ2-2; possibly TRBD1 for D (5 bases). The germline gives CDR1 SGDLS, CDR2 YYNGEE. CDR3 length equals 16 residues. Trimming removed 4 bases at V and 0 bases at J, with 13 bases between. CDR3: CASSTNRYSNTGELFF. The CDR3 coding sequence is TGTGCCAGCAGCACTAACAGGTACTCGAACACCGGGGAGCTGTTTTTT.

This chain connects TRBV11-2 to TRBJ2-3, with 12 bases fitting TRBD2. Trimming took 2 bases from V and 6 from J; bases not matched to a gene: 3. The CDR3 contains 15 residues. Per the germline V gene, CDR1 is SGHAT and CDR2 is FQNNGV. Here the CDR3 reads CASSLRTSGADTQYF. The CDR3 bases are TGTGCCAGCAGCTTAAGGACTAGCGGGGCGGATACGCAGTATTTT.

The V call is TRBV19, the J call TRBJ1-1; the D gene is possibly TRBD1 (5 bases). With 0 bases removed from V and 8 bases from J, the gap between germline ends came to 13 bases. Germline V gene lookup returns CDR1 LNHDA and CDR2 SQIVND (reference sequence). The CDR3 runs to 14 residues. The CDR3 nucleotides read TGTGCCAGTAGTATAGAGGGGCAGGTAACCGAAGCTTTCTTT. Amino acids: CASSIEGQVTEAFF.

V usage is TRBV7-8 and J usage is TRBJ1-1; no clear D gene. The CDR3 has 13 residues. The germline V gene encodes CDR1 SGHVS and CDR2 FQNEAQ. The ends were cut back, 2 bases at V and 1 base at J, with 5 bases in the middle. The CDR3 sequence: CASSLRQNTEAFF. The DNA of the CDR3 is TGTGCCAGCAGCTTACGACAGAACACTGAAGCTTTCTTT.

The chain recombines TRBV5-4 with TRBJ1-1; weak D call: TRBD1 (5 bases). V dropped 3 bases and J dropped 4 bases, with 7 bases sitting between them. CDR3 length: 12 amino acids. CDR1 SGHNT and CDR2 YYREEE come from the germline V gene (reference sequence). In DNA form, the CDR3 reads TGTGCCAGCAGCTGGGGGGGCACTGAAGCTTTCTTT. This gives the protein CASSWGGTEAFF.

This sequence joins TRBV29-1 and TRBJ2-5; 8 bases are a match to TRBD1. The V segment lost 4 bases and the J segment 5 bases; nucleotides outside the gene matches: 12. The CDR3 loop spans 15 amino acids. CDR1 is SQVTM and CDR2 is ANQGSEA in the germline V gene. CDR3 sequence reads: CSVGRRGQGSETQYF. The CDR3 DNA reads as TGCAGCGTTGGTCGAAGAGGACAGGGTTCCGAGACCCAGTACTTC.

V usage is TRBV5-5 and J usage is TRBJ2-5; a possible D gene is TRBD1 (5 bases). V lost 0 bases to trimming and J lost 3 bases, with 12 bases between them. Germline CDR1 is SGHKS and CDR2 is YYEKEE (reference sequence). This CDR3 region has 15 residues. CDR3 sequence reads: CASSLEGIPEETQYF. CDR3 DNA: TGTGCCAGCAGCTTGGAGGGGATCCCCGAAGAGACCCAGTACTTC.

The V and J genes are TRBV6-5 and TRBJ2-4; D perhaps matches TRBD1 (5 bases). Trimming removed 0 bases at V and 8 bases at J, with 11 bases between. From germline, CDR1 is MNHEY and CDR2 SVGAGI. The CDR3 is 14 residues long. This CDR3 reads CASSYSGDGDIQYF. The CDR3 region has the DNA TGTGCCAGCAGTTACTCAGGGGATGGGGACATTCAGTACTTC.

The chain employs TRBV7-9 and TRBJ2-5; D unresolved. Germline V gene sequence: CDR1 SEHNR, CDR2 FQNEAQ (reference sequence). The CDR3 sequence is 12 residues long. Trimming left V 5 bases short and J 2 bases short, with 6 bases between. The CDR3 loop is CASSELQETQYF. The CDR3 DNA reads TGTGCCAGCAGCGAACTTCAAGAGACCCAGTACTTC.

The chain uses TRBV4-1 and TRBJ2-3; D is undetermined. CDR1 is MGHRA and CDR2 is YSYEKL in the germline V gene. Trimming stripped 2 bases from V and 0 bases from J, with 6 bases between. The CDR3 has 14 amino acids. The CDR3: CASSQLSSTDTQYF. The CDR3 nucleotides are TGCGCCAGCAGCCAACTAAGTAGCACAGATACGCAGTATTTT.

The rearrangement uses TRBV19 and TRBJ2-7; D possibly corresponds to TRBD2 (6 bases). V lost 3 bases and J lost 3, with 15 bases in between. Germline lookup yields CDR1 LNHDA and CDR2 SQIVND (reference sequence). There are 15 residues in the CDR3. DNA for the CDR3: TGTGCCAGTAGTATCTTCCCCGGGAGCGGCTACGAGCAGTACTTC. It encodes CASSIFPGSGYEQYF. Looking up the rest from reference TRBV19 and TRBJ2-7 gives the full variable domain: DGGITQSPKYLFRKEGQNVTLSCEQNLNHDAMYWYRQDPGQGLRLIYYSQIVNDFQKGDIAEGYSVSREKKESFPLTVTSAQKNPTAFYLCASSIFPGSGYEQYFGPGTRLTVT.

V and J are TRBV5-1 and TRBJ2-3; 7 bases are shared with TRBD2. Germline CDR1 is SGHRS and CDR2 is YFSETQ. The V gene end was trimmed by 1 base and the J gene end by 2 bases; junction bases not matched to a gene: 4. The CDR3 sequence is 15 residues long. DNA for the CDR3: TGCGCCAGCAGCTTGTTGGGGACTATCACAGATACGCAGTATTTT. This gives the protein CASSLLGTITDTQYF.

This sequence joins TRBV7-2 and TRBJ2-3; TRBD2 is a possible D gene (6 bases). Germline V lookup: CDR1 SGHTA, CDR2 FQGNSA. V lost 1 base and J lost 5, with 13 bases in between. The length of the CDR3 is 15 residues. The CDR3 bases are TGTGCCAGCAGCTTAGATGCGGGGCAGGTAGATACGCAGTATTTT. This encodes CASSLDAGQVDTQYF.

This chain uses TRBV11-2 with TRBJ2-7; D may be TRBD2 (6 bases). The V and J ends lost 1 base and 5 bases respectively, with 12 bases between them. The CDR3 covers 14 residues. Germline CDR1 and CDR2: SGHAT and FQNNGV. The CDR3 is CASSLGRGIDEQYF. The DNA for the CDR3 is TGTGCCAGCAGCTTAGGGAGGGGCATCGACGAGCAGTACTTC.

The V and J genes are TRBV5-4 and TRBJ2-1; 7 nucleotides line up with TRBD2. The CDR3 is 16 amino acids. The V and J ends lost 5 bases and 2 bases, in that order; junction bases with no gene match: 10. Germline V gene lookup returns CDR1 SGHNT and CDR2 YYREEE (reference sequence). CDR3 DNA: TGTGCCAGCAGTCCGGAACTAGCGCTTACCTACAATGAGCAGTTCTTC. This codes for CASSPELALTYNEQFF.

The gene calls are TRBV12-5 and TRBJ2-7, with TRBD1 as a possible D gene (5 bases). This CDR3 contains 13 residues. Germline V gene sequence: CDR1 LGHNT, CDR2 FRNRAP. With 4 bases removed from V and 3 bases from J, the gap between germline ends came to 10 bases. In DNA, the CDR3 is TGTGCTAGTGGTTCCGACAGTTTCTACGAGCAGTACTTC. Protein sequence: CASGSDSFYEQYF.

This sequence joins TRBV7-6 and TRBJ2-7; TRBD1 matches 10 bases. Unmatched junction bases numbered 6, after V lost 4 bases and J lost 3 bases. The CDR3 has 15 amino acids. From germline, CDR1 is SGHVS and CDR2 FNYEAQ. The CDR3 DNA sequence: TGTGCCAGCAGCTCCGGGACAGGGGCCCTCTACGAGCAGTACTTC. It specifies CASSSGTGALYEQYF. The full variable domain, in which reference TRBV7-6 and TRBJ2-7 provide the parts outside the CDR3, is GAGVSQSPRYKVTKRGQDVALRCDPISGHVSLYWYRQALGQGPEFLTYFNYEAQQDKSGLPNDRFSAERPEGSISTLTIQRTEQRDSAMYRCASSSGTGALYEQYFGPGTRLTVT.

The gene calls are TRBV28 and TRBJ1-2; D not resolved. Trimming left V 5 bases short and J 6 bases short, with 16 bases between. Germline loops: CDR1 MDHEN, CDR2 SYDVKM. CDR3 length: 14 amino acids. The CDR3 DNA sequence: TGTGCCAGCAGTCGTTCCGGCAGCGGACATGGCTACACCTTC. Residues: CASSRSGSGHGYTF.